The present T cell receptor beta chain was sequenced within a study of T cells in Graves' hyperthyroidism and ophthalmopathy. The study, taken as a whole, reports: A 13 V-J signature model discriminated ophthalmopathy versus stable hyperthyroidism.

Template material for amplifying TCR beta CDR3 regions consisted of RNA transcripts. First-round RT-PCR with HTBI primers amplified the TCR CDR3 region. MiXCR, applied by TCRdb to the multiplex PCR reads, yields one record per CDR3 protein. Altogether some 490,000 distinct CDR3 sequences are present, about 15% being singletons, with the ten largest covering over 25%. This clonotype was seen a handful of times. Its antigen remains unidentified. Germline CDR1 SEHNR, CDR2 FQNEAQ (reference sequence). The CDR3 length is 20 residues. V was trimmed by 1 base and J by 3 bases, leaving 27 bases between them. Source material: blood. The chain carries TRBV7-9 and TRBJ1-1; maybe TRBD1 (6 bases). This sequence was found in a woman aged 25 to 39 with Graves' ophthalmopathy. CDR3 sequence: CASSLGTLRERGGSDTEAFF. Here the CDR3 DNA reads TGTGCCAGCAGCTTAGGGACCCTTCGGGAAAGGGGGGGGTCGGACACTGAAGCTTTCTTT.